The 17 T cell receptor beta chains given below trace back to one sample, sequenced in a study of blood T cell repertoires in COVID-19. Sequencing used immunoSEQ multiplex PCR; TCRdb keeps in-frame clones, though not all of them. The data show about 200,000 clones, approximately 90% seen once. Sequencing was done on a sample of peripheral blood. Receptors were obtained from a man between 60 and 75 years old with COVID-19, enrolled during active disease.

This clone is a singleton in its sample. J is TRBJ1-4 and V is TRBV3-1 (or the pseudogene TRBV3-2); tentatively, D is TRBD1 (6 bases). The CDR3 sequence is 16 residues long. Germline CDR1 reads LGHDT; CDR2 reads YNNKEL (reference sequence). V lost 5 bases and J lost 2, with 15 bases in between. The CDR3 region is CASSEIQGRTNEKLFF. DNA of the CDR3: TGTGCCAGCAGCGAGATACAGGGAAGGACTAATGAAAAACTGTTTTTT.

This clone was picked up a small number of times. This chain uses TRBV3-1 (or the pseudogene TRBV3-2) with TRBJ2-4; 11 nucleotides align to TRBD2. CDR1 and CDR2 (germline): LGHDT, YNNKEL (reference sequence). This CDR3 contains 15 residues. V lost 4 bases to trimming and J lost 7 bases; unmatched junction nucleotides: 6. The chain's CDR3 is CASSRGTSGPNIQYF. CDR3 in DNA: TGTGCCAGCAGCCGAGGGACTAGCGGACCCAACATTCAGTACTTC.

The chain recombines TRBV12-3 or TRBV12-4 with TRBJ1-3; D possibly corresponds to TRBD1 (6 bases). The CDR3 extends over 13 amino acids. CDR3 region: CSYRANAGNTIYF. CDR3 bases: TGTTCCTACAGGGCTAATGCTGGAAACACCATATATTTT.

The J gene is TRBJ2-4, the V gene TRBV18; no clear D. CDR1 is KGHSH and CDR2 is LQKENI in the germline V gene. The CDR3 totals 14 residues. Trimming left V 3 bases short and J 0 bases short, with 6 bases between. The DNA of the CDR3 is TGTGCCAGCTCACCCACATTAGCCAAAAACATTCAGTACTTC. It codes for CASSPTLAKNIQYF.

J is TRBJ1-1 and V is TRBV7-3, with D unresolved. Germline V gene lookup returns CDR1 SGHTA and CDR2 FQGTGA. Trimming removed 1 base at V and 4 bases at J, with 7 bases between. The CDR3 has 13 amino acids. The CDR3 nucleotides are TGTGCCAGCAGCTTAAGAGATGGCACTGAAGCTTTCTTT. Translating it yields CASSLRDGTEAFF.

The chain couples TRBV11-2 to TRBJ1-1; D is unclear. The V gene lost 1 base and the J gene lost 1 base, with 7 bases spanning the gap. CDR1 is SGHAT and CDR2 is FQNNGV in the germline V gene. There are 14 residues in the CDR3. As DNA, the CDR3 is TGTGCCAGCAGCTTAGCGTCAGGGAACACTGAAGCTTTCTTT. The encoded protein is CASSLASGNTEAFF.

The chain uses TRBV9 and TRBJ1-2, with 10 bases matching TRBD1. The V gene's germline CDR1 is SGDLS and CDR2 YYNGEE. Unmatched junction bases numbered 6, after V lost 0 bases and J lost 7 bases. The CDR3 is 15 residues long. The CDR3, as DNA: TGTGCCAGCAGCGTAGGCCGACAGGGGGCGGGTGGCTACACCTTC. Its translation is CASSVGRQGAGGYTF.

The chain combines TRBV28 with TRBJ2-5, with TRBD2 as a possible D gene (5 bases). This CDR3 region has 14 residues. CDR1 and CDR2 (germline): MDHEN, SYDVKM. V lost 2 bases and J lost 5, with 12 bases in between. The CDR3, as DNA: TGTGCCAGCAGTTTAATTGGGGAGCGGGAGACCCAGTACTTC. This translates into CASSLIGERETQYF.

The CDR3 spells CASSLEGSYNSPLHF. The DNA for the CDR3 is TGTGCCAGCAGTTTAGAGGGAAGCTATAATTCACCCCTCCACTTT. The chain recombines TRBV28 with TRBJ1-6, with D hard to call. Trimming took 2 bases from V and 3 from J, leaving 8 bases between them. Germline lookup yields CDR1 MDHEN and CDR2 SYDVKM. The length of the CDR3 is 15 residues.

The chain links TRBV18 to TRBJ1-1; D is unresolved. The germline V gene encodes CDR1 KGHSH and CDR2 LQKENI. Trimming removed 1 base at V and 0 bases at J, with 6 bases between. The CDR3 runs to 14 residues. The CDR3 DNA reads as TGTGCCAGCTCACCACGGCCAGTGAACACTGAAGCTTTCTTT. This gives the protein CASSPRPVNTEAFF.

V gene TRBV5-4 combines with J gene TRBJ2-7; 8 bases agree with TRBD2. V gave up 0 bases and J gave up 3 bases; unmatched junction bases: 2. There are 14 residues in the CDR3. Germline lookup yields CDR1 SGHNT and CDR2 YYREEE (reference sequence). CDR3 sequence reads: CASSLDLAGYEQYF. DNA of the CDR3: TGTGCCAGCAGCTTGGATCTAGCGGGCTACGAGCAGTACTTC.

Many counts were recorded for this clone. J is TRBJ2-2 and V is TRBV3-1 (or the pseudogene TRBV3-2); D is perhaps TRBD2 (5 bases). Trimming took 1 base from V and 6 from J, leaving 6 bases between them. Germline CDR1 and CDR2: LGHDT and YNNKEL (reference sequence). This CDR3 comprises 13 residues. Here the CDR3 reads CASSQVSAGELFF. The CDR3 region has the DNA TGTGCCAGCAGCCAAGTTAGCGCCGGGGAGCTGTTTTTT.

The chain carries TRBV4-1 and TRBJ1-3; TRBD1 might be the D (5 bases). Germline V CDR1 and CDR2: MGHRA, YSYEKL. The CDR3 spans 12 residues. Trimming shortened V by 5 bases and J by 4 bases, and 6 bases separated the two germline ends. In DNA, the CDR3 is TGCGCCAGCAGCGGGGCGGGAAACACCATATATTTT. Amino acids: CASSGAGNTIYF.

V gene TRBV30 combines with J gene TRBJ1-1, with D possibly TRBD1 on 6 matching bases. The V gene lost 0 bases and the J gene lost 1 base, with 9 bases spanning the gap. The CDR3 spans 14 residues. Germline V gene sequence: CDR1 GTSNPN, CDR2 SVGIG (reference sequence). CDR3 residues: CAWSVLQGNTEAFF. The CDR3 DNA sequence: TGTGCCTGGAGTGTTTTACAGGGGAACACTGAAGCTTTCTTT.

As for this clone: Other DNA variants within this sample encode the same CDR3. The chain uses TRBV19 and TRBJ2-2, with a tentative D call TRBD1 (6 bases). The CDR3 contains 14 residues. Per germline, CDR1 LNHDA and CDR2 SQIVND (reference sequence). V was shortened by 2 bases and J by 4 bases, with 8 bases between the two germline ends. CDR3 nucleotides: TGTGCCAGTAGTATATCAGGGGCCACCGGGGAGCTGTTTTTT. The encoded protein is CASSISGATGELFF.

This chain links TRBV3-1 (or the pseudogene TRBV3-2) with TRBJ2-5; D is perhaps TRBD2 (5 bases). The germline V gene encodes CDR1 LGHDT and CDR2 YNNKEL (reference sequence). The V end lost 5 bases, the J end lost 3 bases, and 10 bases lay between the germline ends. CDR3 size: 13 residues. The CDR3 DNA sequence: TGTGCCAGCAGCAGAGGGCCTAAAGAGACCCAGTACTTC. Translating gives CASSRGPKETQYF.

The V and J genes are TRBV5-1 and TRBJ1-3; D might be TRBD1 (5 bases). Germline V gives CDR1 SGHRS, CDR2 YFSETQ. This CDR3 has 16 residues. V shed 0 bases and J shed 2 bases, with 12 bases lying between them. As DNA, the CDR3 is TGCGCCAGCAGCTTGGAACCGCAGGGTCCTGGAAACACCATATATTTT. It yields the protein CASSLEPQGPGNTIYF.